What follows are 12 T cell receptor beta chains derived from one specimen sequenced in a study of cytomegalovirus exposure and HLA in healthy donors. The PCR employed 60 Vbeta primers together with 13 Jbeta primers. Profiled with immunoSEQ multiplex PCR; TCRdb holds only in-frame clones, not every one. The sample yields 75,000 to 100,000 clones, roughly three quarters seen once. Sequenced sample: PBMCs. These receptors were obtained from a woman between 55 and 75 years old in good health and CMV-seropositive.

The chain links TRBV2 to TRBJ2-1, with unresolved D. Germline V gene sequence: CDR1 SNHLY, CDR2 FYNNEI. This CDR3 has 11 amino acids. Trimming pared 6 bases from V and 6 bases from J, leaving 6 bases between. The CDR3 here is CASSLLNEQFF. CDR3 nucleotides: TGTGCCAGCAGCCTCCTCAATGAGCAGTTCTTC.

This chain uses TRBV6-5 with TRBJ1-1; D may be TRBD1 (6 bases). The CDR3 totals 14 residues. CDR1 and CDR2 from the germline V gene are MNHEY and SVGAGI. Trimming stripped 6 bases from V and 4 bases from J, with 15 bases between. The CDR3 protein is CASRQQGLVTEAFF. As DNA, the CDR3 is TGTGCCAGCAGGCAACAGGGTTTGGTCACTGAAGCTTTCTTT.

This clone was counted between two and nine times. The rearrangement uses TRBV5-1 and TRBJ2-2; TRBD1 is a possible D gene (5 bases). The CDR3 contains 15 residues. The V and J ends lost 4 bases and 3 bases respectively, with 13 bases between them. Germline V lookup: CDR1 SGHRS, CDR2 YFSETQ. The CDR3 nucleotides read TGCGCCAGCAGCCGAGACCCAGGGTACACCGGGGAGCTGTTTTTT. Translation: CASSRDPGYTGELFF. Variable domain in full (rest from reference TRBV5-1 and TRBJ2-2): KAGVTQTPRYLIKTRGQQVTLSCSPISGHRSVSWYQQTPGQGLQFLFEYFSETQRNKGNFPGRFSGRQFSNSRSEMNVSTLELGDSALYLCASSRDPGYTGELFFGEGSRLTVL.

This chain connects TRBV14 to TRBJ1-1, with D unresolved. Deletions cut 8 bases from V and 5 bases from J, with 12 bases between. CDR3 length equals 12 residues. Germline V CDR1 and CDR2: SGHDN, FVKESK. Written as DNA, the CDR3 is TGTGCCAGCTCCTGGAGGCCTACTGAAGCTTTCTTT. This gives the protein CASSWRPTEAFF.

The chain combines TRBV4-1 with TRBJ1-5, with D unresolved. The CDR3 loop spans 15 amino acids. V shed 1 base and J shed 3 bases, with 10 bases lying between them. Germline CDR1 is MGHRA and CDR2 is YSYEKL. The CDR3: CASSQGNSNNQPQHF. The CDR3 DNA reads TGCGCCAGCAGCCAAGGTAATAGTAACAATCAGCCCCAGCATTTT.

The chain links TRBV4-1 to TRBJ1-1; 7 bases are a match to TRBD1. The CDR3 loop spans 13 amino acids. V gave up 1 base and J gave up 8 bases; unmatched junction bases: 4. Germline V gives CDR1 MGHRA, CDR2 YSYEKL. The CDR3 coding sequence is TGCGCCAGCAGCCAAGTAGGGGGCCCGGAAGCTTTCTTT. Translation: CASSQVGGPEAFF.

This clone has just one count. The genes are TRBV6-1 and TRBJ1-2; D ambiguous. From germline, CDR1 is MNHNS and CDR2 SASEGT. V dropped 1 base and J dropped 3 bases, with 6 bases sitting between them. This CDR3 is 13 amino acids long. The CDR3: CASSEDQDYGYTF. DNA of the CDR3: TGTGCCAGCAGTGAAGATCAGGACTATGGCTACACCTTC.

The CDR3 bases are TGTGCCAGCAGTTTAAGCGGACAGGCGCGTTCTGAGCAGTACTTC. Translating it yields CASSLSGQARSEQYF. The chain has TRBV28 and TRBJ2-7, with 7 bases lining up with TRBD1. The V gene end was trimmed by 2 bases and the J gene end by 7 bases; junction bases not matched to a gene: 11. The CDR3 covers 15 residues. The germline V gene encodes CDR1 MDHEN and CDR2 SYDVKM.

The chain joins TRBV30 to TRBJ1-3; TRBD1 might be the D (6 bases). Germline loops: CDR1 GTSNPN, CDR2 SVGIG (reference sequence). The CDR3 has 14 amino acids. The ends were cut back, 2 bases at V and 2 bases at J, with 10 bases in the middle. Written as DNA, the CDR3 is TGTGCCTGGAGTTTGGGGGCCACTGGAAACACCATATATTTT. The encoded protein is CAWSLGATGNTIYF.

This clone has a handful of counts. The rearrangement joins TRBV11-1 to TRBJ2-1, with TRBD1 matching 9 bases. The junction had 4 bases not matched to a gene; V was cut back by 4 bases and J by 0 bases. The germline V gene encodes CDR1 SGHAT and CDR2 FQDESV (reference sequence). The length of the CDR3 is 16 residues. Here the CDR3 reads CASSSQGASSYNEQFF. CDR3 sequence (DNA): TGTGCCAGCAGCTCACAGGGGGCCAGCTCCTACAATGAGCAGTTCTTC.

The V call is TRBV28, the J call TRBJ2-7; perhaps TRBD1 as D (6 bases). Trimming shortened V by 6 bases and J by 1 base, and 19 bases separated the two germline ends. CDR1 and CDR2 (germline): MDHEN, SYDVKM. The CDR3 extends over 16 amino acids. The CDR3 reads CASRDSTGFRSYEQYF. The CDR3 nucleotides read TGTGCCAGCAGGGACTCTACAGGGTTCAGGTCCTACGAGCAGTACTTC.

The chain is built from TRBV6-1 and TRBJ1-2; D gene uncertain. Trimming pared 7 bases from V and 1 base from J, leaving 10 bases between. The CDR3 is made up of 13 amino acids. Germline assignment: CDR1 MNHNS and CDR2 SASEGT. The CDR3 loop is CASTKDNNYGYTF. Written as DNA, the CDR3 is TGTGCCAGCACTAAAGACAATAACTATGGCTACACCTTC.